This TCR beta chain was sequenced for a study of breast tumors, draining lymph nodes, adjacent tissues. Study-wide points: Tumor T cell lymph node origin was a supported hypothesis, not proven. Compared with basal-like, luminal-like tumors shared significantly more repertoire with nontumor tissue. Tumor TCR diversity was below lymph nodes but above nontumor tissue. Data fit most tumor T cells coming from lymph node, expanding in tumor.

This clonotype was recorded many times. Its antigen is currently unknown. TCRdb redid the calling of the multiplex PCR reads with MiXCR, one entry per CDR3 protein. The table lists 150,000 to 200,000 distinct CDR3 sequences, roughly 35% of them singletons. Samples came from axillary lymph nodes draining the breast cancer. V was pared by 3 bases and J by 6 bases, with 7 bases of the junction left unmatched. The CDR3 has 15 amino acids. Germline CDR1 reads LNHDA; CDR2 reads SQIVND (reference sequence). The chain is built from TRBV19 and TRBJ2-4, with 8 bases matching TRBD1. The specimen sequenced was axillary lymph node tissue. The TCR comes from a female donor with breast cancer. Some clones in this sample may be carry-over from other donors' samples. The CDR3 nucleotides read TGTGCCAGTAGTATCCCCGGACAGGGAGCAAACATTCAGTACTTC. Its protein is CASSIPGQGANIQYF.